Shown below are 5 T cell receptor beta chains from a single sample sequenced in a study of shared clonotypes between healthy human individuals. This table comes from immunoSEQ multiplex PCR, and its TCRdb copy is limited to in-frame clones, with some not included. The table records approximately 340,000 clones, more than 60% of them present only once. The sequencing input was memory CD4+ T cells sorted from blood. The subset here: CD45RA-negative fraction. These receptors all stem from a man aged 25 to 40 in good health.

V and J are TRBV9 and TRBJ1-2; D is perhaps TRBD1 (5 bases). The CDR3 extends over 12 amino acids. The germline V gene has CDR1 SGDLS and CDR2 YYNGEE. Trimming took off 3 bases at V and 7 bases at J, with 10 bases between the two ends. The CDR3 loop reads CASSATVGGYTF. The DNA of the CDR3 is TGTGCCAGCAGCGCGACAGTCGGTGGCTACACCTTC. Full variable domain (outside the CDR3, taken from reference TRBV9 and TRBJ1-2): DSGVTQTPKHLITATGQRVTLRCSPRSGDLSVYWYQQSLDQGLQFLIQYYNGEERAKGNILERFSAQQFPDLHSELNLSSLELGDSALYFCASSATVGGYTFGSGTRLTVV.

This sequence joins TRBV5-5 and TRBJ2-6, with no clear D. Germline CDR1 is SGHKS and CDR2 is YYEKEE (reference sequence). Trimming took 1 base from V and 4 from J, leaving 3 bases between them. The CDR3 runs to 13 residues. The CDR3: CASSLLGANVLTF. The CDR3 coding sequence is TGTGCCAGCAGCTTGTTAGGGGCCAACGTCCTGACTTTC.

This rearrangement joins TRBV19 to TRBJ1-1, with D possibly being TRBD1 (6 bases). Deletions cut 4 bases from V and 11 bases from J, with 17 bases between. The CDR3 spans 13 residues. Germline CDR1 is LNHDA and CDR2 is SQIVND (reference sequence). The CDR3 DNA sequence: TGTGCCAGTAGTACACAGGTGGGGGGCAACGCTTTCTTT. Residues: CASSTQVGGNAFF. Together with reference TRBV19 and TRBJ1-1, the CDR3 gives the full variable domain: DGGITQSPKYLFRKEGQNVTLSCEQNLNHDAMYWYRQDPGQGLRLIYYSQIVNDFQKGDIAEGYSVSREKKESFPLTVTSAQKNPTAFYLCASSTQVGGNAFFGQGTRLTVV.

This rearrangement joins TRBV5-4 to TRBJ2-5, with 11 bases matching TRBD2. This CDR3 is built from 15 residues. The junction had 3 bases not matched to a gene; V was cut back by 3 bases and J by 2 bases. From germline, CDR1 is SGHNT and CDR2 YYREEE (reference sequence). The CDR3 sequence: CASSSGLAVQETQYF. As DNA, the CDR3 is TGTGCCAGCAGCTCGGGACTAGCGGTACAAGAGACCCAGTACTTC.

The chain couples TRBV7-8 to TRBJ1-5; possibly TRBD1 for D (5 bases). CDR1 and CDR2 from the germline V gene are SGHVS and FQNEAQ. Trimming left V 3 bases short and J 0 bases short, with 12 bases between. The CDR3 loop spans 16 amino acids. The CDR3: CASSFLTANSNQPQHF. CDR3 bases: TGTGCCAGCAGCTTTTTGACAGCAAATAGCAATCAGCCCCAGCATTTT.